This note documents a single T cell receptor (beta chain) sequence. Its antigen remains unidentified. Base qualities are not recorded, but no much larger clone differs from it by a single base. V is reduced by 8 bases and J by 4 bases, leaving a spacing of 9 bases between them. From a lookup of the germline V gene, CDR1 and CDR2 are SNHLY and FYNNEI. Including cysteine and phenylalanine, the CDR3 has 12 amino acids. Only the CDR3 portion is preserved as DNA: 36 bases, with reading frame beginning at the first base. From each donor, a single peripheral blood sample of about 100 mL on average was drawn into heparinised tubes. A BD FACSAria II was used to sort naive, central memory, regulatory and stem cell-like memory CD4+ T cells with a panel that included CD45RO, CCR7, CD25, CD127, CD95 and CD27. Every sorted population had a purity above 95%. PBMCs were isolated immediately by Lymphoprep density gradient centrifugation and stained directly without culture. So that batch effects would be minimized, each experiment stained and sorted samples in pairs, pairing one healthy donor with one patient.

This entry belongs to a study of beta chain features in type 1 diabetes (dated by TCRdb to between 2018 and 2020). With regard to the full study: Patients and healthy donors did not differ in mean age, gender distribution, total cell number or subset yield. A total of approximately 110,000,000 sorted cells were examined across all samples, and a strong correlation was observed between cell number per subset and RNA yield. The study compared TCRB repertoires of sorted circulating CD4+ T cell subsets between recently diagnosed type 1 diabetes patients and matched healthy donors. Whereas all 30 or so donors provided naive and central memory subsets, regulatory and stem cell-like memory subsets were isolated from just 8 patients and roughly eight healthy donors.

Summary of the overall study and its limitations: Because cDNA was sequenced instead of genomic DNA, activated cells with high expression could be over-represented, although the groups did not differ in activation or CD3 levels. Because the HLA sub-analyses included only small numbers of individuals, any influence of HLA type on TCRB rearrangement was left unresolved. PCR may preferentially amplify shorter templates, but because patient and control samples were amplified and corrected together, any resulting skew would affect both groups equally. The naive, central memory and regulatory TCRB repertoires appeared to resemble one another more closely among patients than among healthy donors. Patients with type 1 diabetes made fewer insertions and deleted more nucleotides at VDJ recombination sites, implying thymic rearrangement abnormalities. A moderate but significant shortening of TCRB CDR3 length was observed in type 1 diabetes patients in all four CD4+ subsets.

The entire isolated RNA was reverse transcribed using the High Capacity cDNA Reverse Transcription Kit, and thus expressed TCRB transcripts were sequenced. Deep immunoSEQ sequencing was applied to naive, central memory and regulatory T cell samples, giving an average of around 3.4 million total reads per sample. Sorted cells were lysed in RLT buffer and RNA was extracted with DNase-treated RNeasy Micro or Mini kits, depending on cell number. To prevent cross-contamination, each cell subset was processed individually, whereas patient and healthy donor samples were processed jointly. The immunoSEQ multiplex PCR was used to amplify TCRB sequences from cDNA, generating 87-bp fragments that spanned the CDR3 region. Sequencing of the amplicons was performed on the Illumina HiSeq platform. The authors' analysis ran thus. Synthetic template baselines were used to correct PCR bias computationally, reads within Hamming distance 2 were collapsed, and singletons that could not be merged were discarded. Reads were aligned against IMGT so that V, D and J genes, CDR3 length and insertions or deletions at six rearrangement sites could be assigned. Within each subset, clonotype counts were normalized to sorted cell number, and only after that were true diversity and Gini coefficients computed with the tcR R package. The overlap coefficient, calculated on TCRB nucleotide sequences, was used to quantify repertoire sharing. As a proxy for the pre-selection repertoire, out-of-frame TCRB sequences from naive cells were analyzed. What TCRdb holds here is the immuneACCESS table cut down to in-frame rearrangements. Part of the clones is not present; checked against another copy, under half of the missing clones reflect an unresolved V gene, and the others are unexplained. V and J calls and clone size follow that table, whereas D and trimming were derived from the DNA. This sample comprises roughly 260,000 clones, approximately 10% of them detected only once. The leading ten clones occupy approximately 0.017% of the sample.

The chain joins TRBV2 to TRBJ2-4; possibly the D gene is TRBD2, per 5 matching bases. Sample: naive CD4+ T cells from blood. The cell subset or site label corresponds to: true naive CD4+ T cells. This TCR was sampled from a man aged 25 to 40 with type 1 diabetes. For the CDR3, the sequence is CASGLLKNIQYF. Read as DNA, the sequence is TGTGCCAGCGGACTGCTTAAAAACATTCAGTACTTC. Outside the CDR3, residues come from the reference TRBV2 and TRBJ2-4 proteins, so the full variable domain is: EPEVTQTPSHQVTQMGQEVILRCVPISNHLYFYWYRQILGQKVEFLVSFYNNEISEKSEIFDDQFSVERPDGSNFTLKIRSTKLEDSAMYFCASGLLKNIQYFGAGTRLSVL.